Given below is one T cell receptor beta chain in context. This record belongs to a study of PD-L1 blockade in urothelial cancer. Study-wide background: A median blood sample held roughly 150,000 T cells and 80,000 or so unique TCRs.

The length of the CDR3 is 14 residues. Germline V gives CDR1 WNHNN, CDR2 SYGVQD (reference sequence). Losses at the gene ends were 3 bases for V and 5 bases for J; bases not matched to a gene: 3. Spike-ins of synthetic TCR analog templates went into each PCR. The assay was immunoSEQ multiplex PCR, and TCRdb's table has in-frame clones only and misses some. The table lists almost 30,000 clones, around 87% of them singletons. The rearrangement uses TRBV10-1 and TRBJ2-5, with 10 bases fitting TRBD1. This TCR derives from a man aged 50-60 years with urothelial cancer. The sequenced sample was PBMCs, obtained around atezolizumab (anti-PD-L1) treatment. CDR3 DNA sequence: TGCGCCAGCAGTGACGACAGGGGGCGTGAGACCCAGTACTTC. Translating gives CASSDDRGRETQYF.